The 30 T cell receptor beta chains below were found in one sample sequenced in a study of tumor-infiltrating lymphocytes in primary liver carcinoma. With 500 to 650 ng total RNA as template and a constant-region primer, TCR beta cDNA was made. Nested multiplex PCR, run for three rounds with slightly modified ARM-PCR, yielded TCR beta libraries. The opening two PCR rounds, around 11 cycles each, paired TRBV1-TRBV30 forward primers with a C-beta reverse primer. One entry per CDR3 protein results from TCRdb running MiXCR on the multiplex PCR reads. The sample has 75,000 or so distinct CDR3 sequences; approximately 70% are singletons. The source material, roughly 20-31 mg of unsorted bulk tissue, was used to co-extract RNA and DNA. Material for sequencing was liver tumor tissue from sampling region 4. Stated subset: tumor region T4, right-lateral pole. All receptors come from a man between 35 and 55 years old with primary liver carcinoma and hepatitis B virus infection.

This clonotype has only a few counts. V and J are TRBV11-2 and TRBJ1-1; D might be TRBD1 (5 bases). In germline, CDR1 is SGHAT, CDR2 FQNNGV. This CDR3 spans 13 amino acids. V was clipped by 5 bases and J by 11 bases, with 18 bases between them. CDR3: CASSIGGTGNAFF. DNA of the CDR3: TGTGCCAGCAGCATAGGCGGGACGGGGAATGCTTTCTTT.

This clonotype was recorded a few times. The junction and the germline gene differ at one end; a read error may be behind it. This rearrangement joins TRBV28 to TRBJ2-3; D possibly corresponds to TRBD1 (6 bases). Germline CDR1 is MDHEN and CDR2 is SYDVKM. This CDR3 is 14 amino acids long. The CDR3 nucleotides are TGTGCCAGCAGCCCCCAGGGGTCAACAGATGCGCAGTATTTT. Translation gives CASSPQGSTDAQYF.

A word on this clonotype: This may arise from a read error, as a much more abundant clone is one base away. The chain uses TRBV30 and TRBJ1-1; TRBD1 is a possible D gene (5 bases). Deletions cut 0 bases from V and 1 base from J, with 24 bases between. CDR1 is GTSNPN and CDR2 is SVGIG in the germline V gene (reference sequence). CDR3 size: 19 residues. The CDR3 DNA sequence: TGTGCCTGGAGTGTAATGGTTTTGGGGGTAGGTCGTAGGAACACTGAAGCTTTCTTT. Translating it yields CAWSVMVLGVGRRNTEAFF. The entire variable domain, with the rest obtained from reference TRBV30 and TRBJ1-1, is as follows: SQTIHQWPATLVQPVGSPLSLECTVEGTSNPNLYWYRQAAGRGLQLLFYSVGIGQISSEVPQNLSASRPQDRQFILSSKKLLLSDSGFYLCAWSVMVLGVGRRNTEAFFGQGTRLTVV.

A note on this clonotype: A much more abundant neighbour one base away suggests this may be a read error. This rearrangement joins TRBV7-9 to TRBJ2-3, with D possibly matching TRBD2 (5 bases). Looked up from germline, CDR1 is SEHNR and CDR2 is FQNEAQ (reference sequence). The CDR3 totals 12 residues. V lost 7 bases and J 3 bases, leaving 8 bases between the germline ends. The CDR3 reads CASNRGTDTQYF. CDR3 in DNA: TGTGCCAGCAACCGCGGGACAGATACGCAGTATTTT. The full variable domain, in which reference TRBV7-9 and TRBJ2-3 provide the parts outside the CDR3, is DTGVSQNPRHKITKRGQNVTFRCDPISEHNRLYWYRQTLGQGPEFLTYFQNEAQLEKSRLLSDRFSAERPKGSFSTLEIQRTEQGDSAMYLCASNRGTDTQYFGPGTRLTVL.

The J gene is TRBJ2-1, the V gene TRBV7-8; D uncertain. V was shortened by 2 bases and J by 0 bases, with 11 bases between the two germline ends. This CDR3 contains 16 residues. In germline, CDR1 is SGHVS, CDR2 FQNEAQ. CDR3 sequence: CASSLIDLSSYNEQFF. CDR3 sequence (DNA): TGTGCCAGCAGCTTAATTGATCTGAGCTCCTACAATGAGCAGTTCTTC.

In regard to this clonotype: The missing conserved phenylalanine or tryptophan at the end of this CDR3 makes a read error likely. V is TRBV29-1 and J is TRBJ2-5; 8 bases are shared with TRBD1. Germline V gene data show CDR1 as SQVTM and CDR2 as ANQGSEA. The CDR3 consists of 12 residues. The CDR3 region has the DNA TGCAGCGTTGACAGGGGGCAAGAGGCCCAGTACTTA. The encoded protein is CSVDRGQEAQYL.

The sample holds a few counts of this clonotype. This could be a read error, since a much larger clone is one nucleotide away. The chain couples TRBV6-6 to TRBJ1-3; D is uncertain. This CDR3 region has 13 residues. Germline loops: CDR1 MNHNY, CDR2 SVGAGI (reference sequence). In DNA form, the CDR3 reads TGTGCCAGCAGTTTTAGCTCTGGAAGCACCATATATTTT. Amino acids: CASSFSSGSTIYF.

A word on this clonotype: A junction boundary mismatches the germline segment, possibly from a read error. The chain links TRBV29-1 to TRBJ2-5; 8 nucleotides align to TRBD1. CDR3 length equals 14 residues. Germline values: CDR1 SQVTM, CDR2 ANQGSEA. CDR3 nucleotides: TGCAGCTACCGACGGACAGGGCTGGGGGAGACCCGGTACTTC. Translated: CSYRRTGLGETRYF.

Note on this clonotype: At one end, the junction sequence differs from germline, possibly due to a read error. The CDR3 region is CASSISGISPYGQHF. DNA of the CDR3: TGTGCCAGCAGTATTTCAGGGATTAGCCCCTACGGGCAGCACTTC. V usage is TRBV11-2 and J usage is TRBJ2-7; a possible D gene is TRBD1 (5 bases). In germline, CDR1 is SGHAT, CDR2 FQNNGV. The CDR3 extends over 15 amino acids. Full variable domain (outside the CDR3, taken from reference TRBV11-2 and TRBJ2-7): EAGVAQSPRYKIIEKRQSVAFWCNPISGHATLYWYQQILGQGPKLLIQFQNNGVVDDSQLPKDRFSAERLKGVDSTLKIQPAKLEDSAVYLCASSISGISPYGQHFGPGTRLTVT.

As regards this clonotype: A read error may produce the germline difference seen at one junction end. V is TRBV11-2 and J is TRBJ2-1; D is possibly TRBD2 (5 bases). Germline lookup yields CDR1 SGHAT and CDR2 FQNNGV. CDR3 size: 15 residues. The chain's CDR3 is CASSPPSLAYNGQFF. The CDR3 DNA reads TGTGCCAGCAGCCCCCCCAGTCTAGCCTACAATGGGCAGTTCTTC.

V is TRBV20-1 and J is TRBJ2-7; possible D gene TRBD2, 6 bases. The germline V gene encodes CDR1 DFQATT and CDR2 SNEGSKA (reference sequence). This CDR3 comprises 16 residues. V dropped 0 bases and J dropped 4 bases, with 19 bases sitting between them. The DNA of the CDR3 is TGCAGTGCTAGAGATTTTTTTTTGGGACTGCCGTACGAGCAGTACTTC. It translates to CSARDFFLGLPYEQYF.

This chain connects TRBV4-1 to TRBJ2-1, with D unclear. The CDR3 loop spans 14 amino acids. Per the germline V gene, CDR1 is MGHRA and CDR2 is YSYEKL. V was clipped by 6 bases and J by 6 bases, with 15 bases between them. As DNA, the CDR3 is TGCGCCAGCAGTGTCACAACCTACGGCAATGAGCAGTTCTTC. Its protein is CASSVTTYGNEQFF.

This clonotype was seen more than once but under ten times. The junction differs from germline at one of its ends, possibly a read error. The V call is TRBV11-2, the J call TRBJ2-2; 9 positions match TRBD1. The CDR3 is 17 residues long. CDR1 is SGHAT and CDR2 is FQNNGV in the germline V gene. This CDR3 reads CASSLDRDRVGTRELLF. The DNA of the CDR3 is TGTGCCAGCAGCCTTGATCGGGACAGGGTCGGCACCCGGGAGCTGTTATTT.

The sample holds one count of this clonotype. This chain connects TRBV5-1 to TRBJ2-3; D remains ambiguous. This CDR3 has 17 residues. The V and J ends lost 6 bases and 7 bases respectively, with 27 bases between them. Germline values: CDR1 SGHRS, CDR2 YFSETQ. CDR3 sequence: CASNKEPPLSGTYTQYF. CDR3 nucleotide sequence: TGCGCCAGCAACAAAGAACCACCTCTTAGTGGTACATATACGCAGTATTTT. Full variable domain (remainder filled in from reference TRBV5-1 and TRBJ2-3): KAGVTQTPRYLIKTRGQQVTLSCSPISGHRSVSWYQQTPGQGLQFLFEYFSETQRNKGNFPGRFSGRQFSNSRSEMNVSTLELGDSALYLCASNKEPPLSGTYTQYFGPGTRLTVL.

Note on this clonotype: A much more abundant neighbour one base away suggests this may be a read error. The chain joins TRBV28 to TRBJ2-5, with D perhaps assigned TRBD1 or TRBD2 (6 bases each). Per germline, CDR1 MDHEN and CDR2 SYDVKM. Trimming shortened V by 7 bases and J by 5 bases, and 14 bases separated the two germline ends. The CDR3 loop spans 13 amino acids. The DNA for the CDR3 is TGTGCCAGCACTTTGGAGGGGGTGGAGACCCAGTACTTC. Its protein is CASTLEGVETQYF.

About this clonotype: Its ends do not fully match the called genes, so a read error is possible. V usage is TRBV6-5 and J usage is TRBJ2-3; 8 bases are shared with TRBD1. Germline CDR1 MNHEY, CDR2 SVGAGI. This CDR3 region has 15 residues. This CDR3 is CASRPGTGNHDTQYF. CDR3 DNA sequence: TGTGCCAGCAGACCCGGGACAGGCAATCACGATACACAGTATTTT.

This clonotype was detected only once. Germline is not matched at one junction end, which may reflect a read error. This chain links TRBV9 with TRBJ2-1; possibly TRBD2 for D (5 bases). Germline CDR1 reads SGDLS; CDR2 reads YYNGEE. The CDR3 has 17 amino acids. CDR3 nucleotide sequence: TGTGCCATCAGCGTAGAGTCGGTAGCGAGCTCCTACAATGAGCAGTTCTTC. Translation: CAISVESVASSYNEQFF.

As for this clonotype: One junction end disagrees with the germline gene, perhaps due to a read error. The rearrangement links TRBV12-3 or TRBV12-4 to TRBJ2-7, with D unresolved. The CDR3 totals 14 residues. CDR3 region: CTSSGPPRPYEQCF. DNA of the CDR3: TGTACCAGCAGTGGCCCCCCACGGCCCTACGAGCAGTGCTTC.

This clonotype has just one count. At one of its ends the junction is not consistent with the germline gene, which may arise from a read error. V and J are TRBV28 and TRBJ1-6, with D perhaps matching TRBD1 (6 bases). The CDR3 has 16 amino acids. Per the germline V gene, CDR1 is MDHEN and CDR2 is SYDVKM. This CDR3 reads CASMYRERVEESPLHF. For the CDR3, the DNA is TGCGCCAGCATGTACAGGGAAAGGGTGGAGGAATCACCCCTCCACTTT.

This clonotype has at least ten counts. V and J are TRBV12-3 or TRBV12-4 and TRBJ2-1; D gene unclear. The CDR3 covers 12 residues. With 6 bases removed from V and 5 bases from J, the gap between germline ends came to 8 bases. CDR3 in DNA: TGTGCCAGCAGCCGGTACAACAATGAGCAGTTCTTC. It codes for CASSRYNNEQFF.

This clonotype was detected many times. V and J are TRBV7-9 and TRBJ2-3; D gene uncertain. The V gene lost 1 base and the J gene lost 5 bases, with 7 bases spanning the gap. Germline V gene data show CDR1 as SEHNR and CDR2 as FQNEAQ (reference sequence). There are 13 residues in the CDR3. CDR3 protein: CASSLGRKDTQYF. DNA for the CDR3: TGTGCCAGCAGCTTAGGGAGAAAAGATACGCAGTATTTT.

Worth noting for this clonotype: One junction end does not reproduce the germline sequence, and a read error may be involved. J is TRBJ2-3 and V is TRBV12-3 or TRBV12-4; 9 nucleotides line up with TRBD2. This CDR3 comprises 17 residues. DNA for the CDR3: TGTGCCAGCAGACCAACGACTAGCGGTATTTACGCAGATACGCGGTATTTT. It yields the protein CASRPTTSGIYADTRYF.

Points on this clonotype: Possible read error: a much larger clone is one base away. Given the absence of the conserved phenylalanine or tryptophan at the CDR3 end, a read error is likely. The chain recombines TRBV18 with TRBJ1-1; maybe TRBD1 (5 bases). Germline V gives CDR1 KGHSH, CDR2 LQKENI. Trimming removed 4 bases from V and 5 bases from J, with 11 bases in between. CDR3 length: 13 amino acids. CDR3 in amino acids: CASSQGEGTEAFS. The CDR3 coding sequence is TGTGCCAGCTCACAAGGGGAAGGGACTGAAGCTTTCTCT.

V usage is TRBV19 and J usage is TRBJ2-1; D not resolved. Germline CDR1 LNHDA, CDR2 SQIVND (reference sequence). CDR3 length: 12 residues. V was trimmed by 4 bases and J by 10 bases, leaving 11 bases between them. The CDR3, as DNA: TGTGCCAGTAGTAATCCGCGTTCGGAGCAGTTCTTC. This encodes CASSNPRSEQFF.

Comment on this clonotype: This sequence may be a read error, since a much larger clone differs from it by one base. The CDR3 protein is CASSLGTESGNEQLF. In DNA, the CDR3 is TGTGCCAGCAGCTTAGGGACAGAAAGTGGCAATGAGCAGCTCTTC. The rearrangement links TRBV7-9 to TRBJ2-1; weak D call: TRBD1 (6 bases). This CDR3 is 15 amino acids long. Germline assignment: CDR1 SEHNR and CDR2 FQNEAQ (reference sequence).

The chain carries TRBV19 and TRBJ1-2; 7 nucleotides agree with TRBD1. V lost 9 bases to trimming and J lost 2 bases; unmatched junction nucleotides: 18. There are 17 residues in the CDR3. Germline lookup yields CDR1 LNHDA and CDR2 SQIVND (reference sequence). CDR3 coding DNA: TGTGCCAGCACCTCTGGACCAGGGGTGACAGGGAACTATGGCTACACCTTC. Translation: CASTSGPGVTGNYGYTF. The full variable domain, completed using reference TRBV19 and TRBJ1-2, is DGGITQSPKYLFRKEGQNVTLSCEQNLNHDAMYWYRQDPGQGLRLIYYSQIVNDFQKGDIAEGYSVSREKKESFPLTVTSAQKNPTAFYLCASTSGPGVTGNYGYTFGSGTRLTVV.

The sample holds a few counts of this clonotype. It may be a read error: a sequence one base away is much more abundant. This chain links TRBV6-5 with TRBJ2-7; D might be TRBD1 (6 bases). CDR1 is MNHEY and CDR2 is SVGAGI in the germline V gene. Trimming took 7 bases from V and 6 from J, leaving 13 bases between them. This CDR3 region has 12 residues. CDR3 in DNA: TGTGCCAGCAACTCAGGGGCCTGCGAGCAGTACTTC. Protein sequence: CASNSGACEQYF.

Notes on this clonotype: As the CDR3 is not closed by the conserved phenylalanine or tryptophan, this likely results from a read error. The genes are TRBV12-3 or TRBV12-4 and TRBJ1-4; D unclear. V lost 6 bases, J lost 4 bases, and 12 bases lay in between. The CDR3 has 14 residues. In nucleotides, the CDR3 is TGTGCCAGCAGCTTCCAGACGGATAATGAAAAACTGTTTTTA. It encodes CASSFQTDNEKLFL.

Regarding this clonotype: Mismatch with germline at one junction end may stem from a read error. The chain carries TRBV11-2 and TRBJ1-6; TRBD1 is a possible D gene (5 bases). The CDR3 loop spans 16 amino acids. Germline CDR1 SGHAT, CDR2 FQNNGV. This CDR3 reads CDSSLGVSGEGSPLHF. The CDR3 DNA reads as TGTGACAGCAGCCTAGGGGTTTCTGGAGAAGGTTCCCCCCTCCACTTT.

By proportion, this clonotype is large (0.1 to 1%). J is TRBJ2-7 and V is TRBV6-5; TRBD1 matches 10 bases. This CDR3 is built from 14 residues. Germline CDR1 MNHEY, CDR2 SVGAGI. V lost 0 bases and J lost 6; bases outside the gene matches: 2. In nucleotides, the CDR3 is TGTGCCAGCAGTTACTCTGGACAGGGGGGCGAGCAGTACTTC. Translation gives CASSYSGQGGEQYF.